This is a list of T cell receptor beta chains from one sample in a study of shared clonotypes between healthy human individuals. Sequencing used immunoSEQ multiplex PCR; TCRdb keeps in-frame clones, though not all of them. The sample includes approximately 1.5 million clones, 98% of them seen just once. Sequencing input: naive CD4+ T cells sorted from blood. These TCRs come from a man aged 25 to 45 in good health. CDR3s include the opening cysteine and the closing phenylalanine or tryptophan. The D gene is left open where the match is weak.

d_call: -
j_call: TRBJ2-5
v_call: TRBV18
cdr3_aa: CASSRDQETQYF

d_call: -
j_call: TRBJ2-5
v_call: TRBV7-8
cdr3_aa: CASSRGGRALRETQYF

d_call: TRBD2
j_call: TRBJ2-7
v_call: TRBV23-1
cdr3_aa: CASSPAGLAGGRAPPFATYEQYF

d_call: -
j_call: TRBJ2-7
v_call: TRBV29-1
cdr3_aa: CSVGGRAVDEQYF

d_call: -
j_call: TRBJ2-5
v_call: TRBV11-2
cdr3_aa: CASSPGYQETQYF

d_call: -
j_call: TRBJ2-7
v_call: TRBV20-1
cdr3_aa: CSARGRYEQYF

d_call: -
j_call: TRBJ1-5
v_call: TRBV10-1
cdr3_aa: CASSESGFDQPQHF

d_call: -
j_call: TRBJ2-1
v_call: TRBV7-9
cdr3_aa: CASSSLLGGGPHYNEQFF

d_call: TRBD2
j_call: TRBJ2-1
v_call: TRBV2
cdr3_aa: CASKLAGKDYEQFF

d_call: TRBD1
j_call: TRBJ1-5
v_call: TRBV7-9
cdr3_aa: CASSATGVSNQPQHF

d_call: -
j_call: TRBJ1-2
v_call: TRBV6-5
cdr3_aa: CASSTAGFAYGYTF

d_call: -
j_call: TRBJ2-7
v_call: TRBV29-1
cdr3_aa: CSVVAAGTRYEQYF

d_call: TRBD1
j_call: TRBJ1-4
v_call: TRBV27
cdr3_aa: CASSPRVGQERTNEKLFF

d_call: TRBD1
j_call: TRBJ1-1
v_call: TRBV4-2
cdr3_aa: CASSQHLGQGIPEAFF

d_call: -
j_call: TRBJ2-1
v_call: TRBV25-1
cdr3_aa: CASSEYNLYSEQFF

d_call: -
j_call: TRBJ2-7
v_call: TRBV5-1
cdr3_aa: CASSLPRGQAYYEQYF

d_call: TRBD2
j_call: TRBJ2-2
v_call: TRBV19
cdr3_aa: CASRSSRASGKGVTGELFF

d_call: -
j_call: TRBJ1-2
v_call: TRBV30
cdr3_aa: CAWSVVKGTNYGYTF

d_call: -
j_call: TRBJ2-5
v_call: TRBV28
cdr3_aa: CASSPPYQSPRETQYF

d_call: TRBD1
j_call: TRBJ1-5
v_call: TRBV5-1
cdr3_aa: CASSLGGQGPNQPQHF

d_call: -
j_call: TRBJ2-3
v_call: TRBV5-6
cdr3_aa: CASIPLGTDTQYF

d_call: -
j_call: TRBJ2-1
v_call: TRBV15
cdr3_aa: CATSAGPYNEQFF

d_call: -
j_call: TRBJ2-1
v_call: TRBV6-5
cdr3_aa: CASSPLGASHNEQFF

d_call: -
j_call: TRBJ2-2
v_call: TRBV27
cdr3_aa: CATRPAGEQRFLNTGELFF

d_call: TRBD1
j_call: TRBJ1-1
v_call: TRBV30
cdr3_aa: CAWSHRGSTEAFF

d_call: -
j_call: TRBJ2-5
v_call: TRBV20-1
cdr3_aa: CSVGQETQYF

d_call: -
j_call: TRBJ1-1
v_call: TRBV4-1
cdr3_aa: CASSLQGENTEAFF

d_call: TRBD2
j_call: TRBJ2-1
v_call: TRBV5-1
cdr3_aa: CASSPGHGGDEQFF

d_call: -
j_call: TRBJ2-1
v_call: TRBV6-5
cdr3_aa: CASSAGNEQFF

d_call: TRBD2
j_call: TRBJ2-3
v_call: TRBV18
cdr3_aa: CASSPPTLAWDTQYF

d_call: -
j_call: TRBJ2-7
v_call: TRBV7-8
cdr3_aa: CASSLQGSEQYF

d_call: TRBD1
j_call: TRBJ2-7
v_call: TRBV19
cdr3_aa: CASSLDRGGYEQYF

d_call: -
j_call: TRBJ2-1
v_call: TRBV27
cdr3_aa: CASSLLGDPNNEQFF

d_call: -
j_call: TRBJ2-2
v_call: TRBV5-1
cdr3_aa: CASSPLGPNTGELFF

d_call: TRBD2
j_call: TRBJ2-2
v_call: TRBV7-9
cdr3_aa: CASSTSGSANTGELFF

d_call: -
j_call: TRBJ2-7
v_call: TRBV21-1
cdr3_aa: CASSKGGFFHEQYF

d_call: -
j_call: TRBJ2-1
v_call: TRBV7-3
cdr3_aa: CASSQTGGYNEQFF

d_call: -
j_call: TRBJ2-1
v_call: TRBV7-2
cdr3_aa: CASSYTASYNEQFF

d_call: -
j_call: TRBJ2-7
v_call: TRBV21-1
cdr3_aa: CASSNDSLREQYF

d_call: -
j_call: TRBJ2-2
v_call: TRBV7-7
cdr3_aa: CASSPITSTGELFF

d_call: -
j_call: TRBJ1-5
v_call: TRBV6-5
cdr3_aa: CASRRAVNQPQHF

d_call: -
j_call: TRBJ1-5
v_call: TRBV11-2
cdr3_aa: CASSQSSQAQPQHF

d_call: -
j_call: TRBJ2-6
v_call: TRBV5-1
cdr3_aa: CASSLVGGMASGANVLTF

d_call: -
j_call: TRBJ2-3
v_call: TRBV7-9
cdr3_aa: CASSLDQGGNTDTQYF

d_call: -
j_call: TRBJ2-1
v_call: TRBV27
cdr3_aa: CASSLRWQSTYNEQFF

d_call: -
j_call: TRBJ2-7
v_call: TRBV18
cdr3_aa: CASSPPGGEQYF

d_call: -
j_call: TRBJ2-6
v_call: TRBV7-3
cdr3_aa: CASSLQVSGANVLTF

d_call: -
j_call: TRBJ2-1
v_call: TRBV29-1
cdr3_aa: CSVVSRKRGSYNEQFF

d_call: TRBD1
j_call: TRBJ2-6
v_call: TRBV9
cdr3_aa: CASSVTGVSSGANVLTF

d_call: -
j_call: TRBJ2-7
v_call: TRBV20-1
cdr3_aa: CSARGYYEQYF

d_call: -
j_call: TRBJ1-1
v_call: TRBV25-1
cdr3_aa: CASSTVGDTEAFF

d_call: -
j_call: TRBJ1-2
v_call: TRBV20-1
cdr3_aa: CSAFGAYGYTF

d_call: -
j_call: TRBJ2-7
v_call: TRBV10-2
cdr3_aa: CASSESRYEQYF

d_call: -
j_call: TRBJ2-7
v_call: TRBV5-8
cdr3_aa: CASSFGRSYEQYF

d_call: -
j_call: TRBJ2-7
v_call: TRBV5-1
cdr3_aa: CASSMDFYEQYF

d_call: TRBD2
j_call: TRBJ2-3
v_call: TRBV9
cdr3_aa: CASSVGIAGGSTDTQYF

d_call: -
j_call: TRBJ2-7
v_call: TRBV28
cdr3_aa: CASSFLDQGGEQYF

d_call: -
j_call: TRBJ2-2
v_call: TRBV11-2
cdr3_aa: CASRSTENTGELFF

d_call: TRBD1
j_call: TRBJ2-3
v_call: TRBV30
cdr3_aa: CAWRTLGQGVSDTQYF

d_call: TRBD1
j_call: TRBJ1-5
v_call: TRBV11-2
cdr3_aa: CASSSDRANGPQHF